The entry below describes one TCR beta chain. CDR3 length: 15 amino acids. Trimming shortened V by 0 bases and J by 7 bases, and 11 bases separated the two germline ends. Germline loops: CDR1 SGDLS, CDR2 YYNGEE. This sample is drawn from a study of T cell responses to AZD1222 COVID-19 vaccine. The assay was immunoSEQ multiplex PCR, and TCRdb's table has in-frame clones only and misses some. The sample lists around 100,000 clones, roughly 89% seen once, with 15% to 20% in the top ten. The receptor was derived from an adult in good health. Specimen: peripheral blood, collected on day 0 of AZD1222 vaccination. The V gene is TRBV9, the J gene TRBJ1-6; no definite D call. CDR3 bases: TGTGCCAGCAGCGTAGAAAAGGGTGCCAATTCACCCCTCCACTTT. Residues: CASSVEKGANSPLHF.